This entry describes one T cell receptor beta chain. It lacks a known antigen. Per-base quality was not reported, and no clone a single base away is much larger than it. This sample was taken from a study of T cell changes during pregnancy in multiple sclerosis (dated by TCRdb to about 2019). About the study as a whole: Changes in the T cell repertoire over the course of pregnancy were examined in this study in women with multiple sclerosis.

Libraries were constructed by the immunoSEQ multiplex PCR assay. Imported from immuneACCESS, the table was reduced by TCRdb to in-frame sequences with V and J called. These copies leave out some clones; in studies compared against another copy, an unresolved V gene accounts for under half, and the cause of the remainder is not known. The sample contains approximately 30,000 clones, 80% to 90% of them found a single time. The ten most abundant clones make up around 0.72% of the sample. From its cysteine to its phenylalanine, the CDR3 spans 12 amino acids. Left in the record is the CDR3 DNA by itself, 36 bases read in frame from the first base. The germline V gene encodes CDR1 SQVTM and CDR2 ANQGSEA. Deletion took 7 bases off V and 5 bases off J, with a span of 11 bases between the germline ends.

The receptor chain draws on TRBV29-1 and TRBJ1-4, with a tentative D gene TRBD1 over 5 matching bases. The receptor comes from a female donor with multiple sclerosis, enrolled in a pregnancy study. The source was CD4+ T cells from peripheral blood mononuclear cells, collected in the second trimester of pregnancy. The CDR3 amino acid sequence is: CSAGLMNEKLFF. The base sequence is TGCAGCGCGGGACTGATGAATGAAAAACTGTTTTTT.